A selection of T cell receptor beta chains follows, all from one sample in a study of Ad26.COV2.S vaccination and SARS-CoV-2 variants. Libraries were prepared by immunoSEQ multiplex PCR; TCRdb keeps only in-frame clonotypes and omits some of them. This sample carries fewer than 400,000 clones, approximately 87% of them seen once, and the ten largest clones take 5.5%. This sample comprised peripheral blood, obtained in a trial of Ad26.COV2.S vaccine versus placebo. These receptors were obtained from a person between 18 and 65 years old who received the Ad26.COV2.S COVID-19 vaccine or a placebo. Both conserved end residues are part of each CDR3. Fields, in order: V gene, J gene, clone size, D gene, CDR3 DNA, CDR3 protein. D genes are given only for firm matches. A row's size may be missing; if present it is once, few, many or a size class.

>TRBV5-4|TRBJ2-5|few|.
TGTGCCAGCAGCTTGGACTACCAAGAGACCCAGTACTTC
CASSLDYQETQYF
>TRBV11-3|TRBJ1-1|.|.
TGTGCCAGCAGCTTAACGCGGACTTTCAACACTGAAGCTTTCTTT
CASSLTRTFNTEAFF
>TRBV5-8|TRBJ1-1|.|.
TGTGCCAGCAGCTCGTGGGGTCGAGAAAACCTGAACACTGAAGCTTTCTTT
CASSSWGRENLNTEAFF
>TRBV2|TRBJ2-3|.|.
TGTGCCAGCACAAAGTTAGCCCCAGATACGCAGTATTTT
CASTKLAPDTQYF
>TRBV6-2/TRBV6-3|TRBJ1-1|.|.
TGTGCCAGCAGCCTACTGGGACTGATTAACACTGAAGCTTTCTTT
CASSLLGLINTEAFF
>TRBV5-1|TRBJ1-5|.|.
TGCGCCAGCAGCTTGATAAACCCGGCCGGCAATCAGCCCCAGCATTTT
CASSLINPAGNQPQHF
>TRBV6-6|TRBJ2-3|.|TRBD2
TGTGCCAGCAGTTACGGCTGGGGAGGGACAGATACGCAGTATTTT
CASSYGWGGTDTQYF
>TRBV19|TRBJ1-1|once|.
TGTGCCAGTAGTATTTCGGCAGAGGGGTTAATTTTGAAAGCTTTCTTT
CASSISAEGLILKAFF
>TRBV2|TRBJ2-7|.|TRBD1
TGTGCCAGCAGGGACGGGACAGAAGTTTACGAGCAGTACTTC
CASRDGTEVYEQYF
>TRBV20-1|TRBJ1-2|few|TRBD1
TGCAGTGCAAGTCGGACAGGGGCTGGCTATGGCTACACCTTC
CSASRTGAGYGYTF
>TRBV7-9|TRBJ2-7|.|.
TGTGCCAGCAGTCCTCCGGGAAACTACGAGCAGTACTTC
CASSPPGNYEQYF
>TRBV7-9|TRBJ2-1|.|.
TGTGCCAGCAGCTTAAGTCGAGGGATCCTCCGCAATGAGCAGTTCTTC
CASSLSRGILRNEQFF
>TRBV11-3|TRBJ1-1|many|.
TGTGCCAGCAGCTTAGATTATTTTGTCGAGACCGAAGCTTTCTTT
CASSLDYFVETEAFF
>TRBV18|TRBJ1-4|.|TRBD1
TGTGCCAGCTCACTCTATCGTACCGGGACAGGGGATGAAAAACTGTTTTTT
CASSLYRTGTGDEKLFF
>TRBV10-3|TRBJ1-3|.|TRBD1
TGTGCCATCAGTGAGTTCACAGGGGCCCGAGTCTCTGGAAACACCATATATTTT
CAISEFTGARVSGNTIYF
>TRBV6-6|TRBJ1-1|.|.
TGTGCCAGCAGCCGGGGACTCGATGAAGCTTTCTTT
CASSRGLDEAFF
>TRBV4-1|TRBJ1-1|.|.
TGCGCCAGCAGCCAATTGGGGGCGCGAACTGAAGCTTTCTTT
CASSQLGARTEAFF
>TRBV27|TRBJ1-1|.|TRBD1
TGTGCCAGCAGTTTAGCCCCGGGACAGGGGGCCCCTGAAGCTTTCTTT
CASSLAPGQGAPEAFF
>TRBV19|TRBJ2-5|.|TRBD2
TGTGCCAGTAGTAGCGGGGGGGCCGGCGAGACCCAGTACTTC
CASSSGGAGETQYF
>TRBV4-3|TRBJ2-1|.|TRBD2
TGCGCCAGCAGCCAAGATTTAGCGGGGAGCTACAATGAGCAGTTCTTC
CASSQDLAGSYNEQFF
>TRBV6-5|TRBJ2-7|.|TRBD1
TGTGCCAGCCGGGACAGGGGCACCTACGAGCAGTACTTC
CASRDRGTYEQYF
>TRBV6-5|TRBJ2-5|.|TRBD2
TGTGCCAGCACCCGACTAGCGGGGGAGACCCAGTACTTC
CASTRLAGETQYF
>TRBV7-6|TRBJ2-7|.|TRBD1
TGTGCCAGCAGCCCCCTCTCCGGGACAGACTCCTACGAGCAGTACTTC
CASSPLSGTDSYEQYF
>TRBV5-4|TRBJ1-2|.|.
TGTGCCAGCAGCTTGGCGACAGCCACTAACTATGGCTACACCTTC
CASSLATATNYGYTF
>TRBV10-3|TRBJ2-1|.|.
TGTGCCATCAGTGAATCTAACAGCGCCTACAATGAGCAGTTCTTC
CAISESNSAYNEQFF
>TRBV3-1/TRBV3-2|TRBJ1-2|.|.
TGTGCCAGCAGCCCCCCGACTAATTTAAACTATGGCTACACCTTC
CASSPPTNLNYGYTF
>TRBV5-4|TRBJ1-5|.|.
TGTGCCAGCAGCTGGGGGGGCAATCAGCCCCAGCATTTT
CASSWGGNQPQHF
>TRBV7-2|TRBJ1-1|once|.
TGTGCCAGCAGCTTAGCGGGTGTAGAGGCTTTCTTT
CASSLAGVEAFF
>TRBV3-1/TRBV3-2|TRBJ1-2|.|.
TGTGCCAGCAGCGCCACACTTGAGTGGACAGTTATCGGCTACACCTTC
CASSATLEWTVIGYTF
>TRBV29-1|TRBJ1-3|.|.
TGCAGCGTACGCCCAGGCGGCGGAAACACCATATATTTT
CSVRPGGGNTIYF
>TRBV6-4|TRBJ1-1|.|.
TGTGCCAGCAGTGAAGACCTGCGGGGTTTCGGAGCTTTCTTT
CASSEDLRGFGAFF
>TRBV28|TRBJ1-5|few|.
TGTGCCAGCAGTGCAAGCCCTGGGGAGAGCAATCAGCCCCAGCATTTT
CASSASPGESNQPQHF
>TRBV10-3|TRBJ1-5|.|.
TGTGCCATCAGTGAGAGGCCTGGCAACGGCAATCAGCCCCAGCATTTT
CAISERPGNGNQPQHF
>TRBV12-5|TRBJ2-5|.|.
TGTGCTAGTGGTTTCAGGGTAATGGGGACCCAGTACTTC
CASGFRVMGTQYF
>TRBV19|TRBJ2-2|.|.
TGTGCCAGTAATCAAGGTTCCAGGGTGACCGGGGAGCTGTTTTTT
CASNQGSRVTGELFF
>TRBV5-6|TRBJ2-5|.|.
TGTGCCAGCAGCTTGAGTCCTCGAGGGGAGACCCAGTACTTC
CASSLSPRGETQYF